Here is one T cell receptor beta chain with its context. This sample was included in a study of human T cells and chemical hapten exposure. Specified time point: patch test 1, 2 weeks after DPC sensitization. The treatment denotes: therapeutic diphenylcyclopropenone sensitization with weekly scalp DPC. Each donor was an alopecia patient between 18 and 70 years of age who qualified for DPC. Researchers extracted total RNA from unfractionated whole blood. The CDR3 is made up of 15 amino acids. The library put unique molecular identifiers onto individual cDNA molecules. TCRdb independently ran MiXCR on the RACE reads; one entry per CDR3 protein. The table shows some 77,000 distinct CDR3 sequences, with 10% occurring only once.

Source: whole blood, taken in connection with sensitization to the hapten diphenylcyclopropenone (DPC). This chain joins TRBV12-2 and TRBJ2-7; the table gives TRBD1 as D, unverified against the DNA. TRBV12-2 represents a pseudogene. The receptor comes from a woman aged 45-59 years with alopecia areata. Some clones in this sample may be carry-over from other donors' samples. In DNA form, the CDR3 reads TGTGCAAGTCGCTTAAGCCCCGGACAGGGCTACGAGCAGTACTTC. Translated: CASRLSPGQGYEQYF.